This TCR beta chain is drawn from a study of blood T cell repertoires in COVID-19. V shed 2 bases and J shed 6 bases, with 10 bases lying between them. This CDR3 spans 13 amino acids. The germline V gene encodes CDR1 SGHTA and CDR2 FQGNSA. Only in-frame clones appear in the TCRdb table, and some are missing; sequencing was by immunoSEQ multiplex PCR. This sample has some 5,700 clones; about 90% occur once, and the top ten carry 48%. Material for sequencing was peripheral blood. This receptor was taken from a human donor in a cohort sampled during active COVID-19. V usage is TRBV7-2 and J usage is TRBJ1-1; tentatively, D is TRBD1 (5 bases). Here the CDR3 reads CASSLMGGAEAFF. Here the CDR3 DNA reads TGTGCCAGCAGCTTAATGGGGGGGGCTGAAGCTTTCTTT.